This T cell receptor beta chain was captured by sequencing in a study of identifying expanded T cells in peripheral blood. TCRdb's copy holds only in-frame clones and misses some; the assay was immunoSEQ multiplex PCR. Of around 100,000 clones listed, more than 70% were seen once; the top ten hold roughly an eighth. Trimming took 3 bases from V and 0 from J; bases not matched to a gene: 3. Germline CDR1 SGHRS, CDR2 YFSETQ. This CDR3 comprises 15 residues. Sequencing was performed on blood. The chain recombines TRBV5-1 with TRBJ2-3; 8 bases are a match to TRBD1. This clonotype was obtained from a person aged 18 to 75 in good health. The CDR3 loop is CASSSTGGSTDTQYF. Written as DNA, the CDR3 is TGCGCCAGCAGCTCCACAGGGGGTAGCACAGATACGCAGTATTTT.